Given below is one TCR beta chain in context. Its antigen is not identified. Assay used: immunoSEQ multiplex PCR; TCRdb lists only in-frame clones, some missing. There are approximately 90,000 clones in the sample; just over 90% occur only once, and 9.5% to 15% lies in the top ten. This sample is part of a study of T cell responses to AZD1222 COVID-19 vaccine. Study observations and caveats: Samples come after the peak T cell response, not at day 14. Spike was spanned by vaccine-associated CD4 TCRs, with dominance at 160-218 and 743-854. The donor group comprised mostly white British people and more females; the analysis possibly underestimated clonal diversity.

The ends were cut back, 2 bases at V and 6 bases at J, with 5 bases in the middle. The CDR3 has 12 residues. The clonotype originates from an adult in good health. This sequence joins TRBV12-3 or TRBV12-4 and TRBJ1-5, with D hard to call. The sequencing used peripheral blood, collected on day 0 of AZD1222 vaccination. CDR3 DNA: TGTGCCAGCAGTTTACAGGCTCAGCCCCAGCATTTT. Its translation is CASSLQAQPQHF.